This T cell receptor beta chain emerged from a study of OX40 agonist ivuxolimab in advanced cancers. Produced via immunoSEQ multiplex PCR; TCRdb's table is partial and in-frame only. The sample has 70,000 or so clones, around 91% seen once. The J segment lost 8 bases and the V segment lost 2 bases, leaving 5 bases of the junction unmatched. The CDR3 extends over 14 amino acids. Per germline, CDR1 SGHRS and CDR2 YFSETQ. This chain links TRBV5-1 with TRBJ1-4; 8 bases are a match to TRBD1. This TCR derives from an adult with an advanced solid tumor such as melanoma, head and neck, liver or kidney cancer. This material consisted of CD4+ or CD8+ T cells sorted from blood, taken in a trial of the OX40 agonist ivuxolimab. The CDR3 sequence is CASSLRQGNEKLFF. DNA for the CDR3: TGCGCCAGCAGCTTACGACAGGGGAACGAAAAACTGTTTTTT.